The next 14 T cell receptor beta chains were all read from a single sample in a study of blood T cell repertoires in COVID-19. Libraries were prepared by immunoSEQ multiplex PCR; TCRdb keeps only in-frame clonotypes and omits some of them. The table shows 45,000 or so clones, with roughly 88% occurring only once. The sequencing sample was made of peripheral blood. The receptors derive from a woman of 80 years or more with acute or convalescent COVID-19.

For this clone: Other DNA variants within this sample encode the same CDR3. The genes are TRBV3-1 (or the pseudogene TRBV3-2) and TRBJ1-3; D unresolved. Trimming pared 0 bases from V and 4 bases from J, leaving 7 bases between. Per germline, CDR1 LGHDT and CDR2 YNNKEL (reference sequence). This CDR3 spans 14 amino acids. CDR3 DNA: TGTGCCAGCAGCCAAGATTCTGTAGGAAACACCATATATTTT. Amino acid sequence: CASSQDSVGNTIYF.

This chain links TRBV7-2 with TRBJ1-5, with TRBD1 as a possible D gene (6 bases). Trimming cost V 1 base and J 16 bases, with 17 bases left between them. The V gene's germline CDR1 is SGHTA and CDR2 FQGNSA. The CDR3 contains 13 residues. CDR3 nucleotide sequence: TGTGCCAGCAGCTTAGGCTGGGACACAGAAAAACATTTT. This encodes CASSLGWDTEKHF.

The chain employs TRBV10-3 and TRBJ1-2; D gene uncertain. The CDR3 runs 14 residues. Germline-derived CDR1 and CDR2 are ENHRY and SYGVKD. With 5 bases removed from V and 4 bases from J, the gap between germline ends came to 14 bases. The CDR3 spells CAISQGAASYGYTF. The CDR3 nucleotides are TGTGCCATCAGTCAAGGAGCCGCTAGCTATGGCTACACCTTC.

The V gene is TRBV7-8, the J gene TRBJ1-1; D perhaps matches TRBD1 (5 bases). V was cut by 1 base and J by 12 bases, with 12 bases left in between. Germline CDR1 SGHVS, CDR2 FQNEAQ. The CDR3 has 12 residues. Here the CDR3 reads CASSLGGAVSFF. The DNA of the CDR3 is TGTGCCAGCAGCTTAGGGGGCGCGGTATCTTTCTTT.

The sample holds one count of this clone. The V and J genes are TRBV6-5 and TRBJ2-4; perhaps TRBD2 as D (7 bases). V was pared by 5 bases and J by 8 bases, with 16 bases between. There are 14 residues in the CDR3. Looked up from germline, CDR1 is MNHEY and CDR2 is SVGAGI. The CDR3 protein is CASSPTGGWDIQYF. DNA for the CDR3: TGTGCCAGCAGTCCAACGGGGGGCTGGGACATTCAGTACTTC.

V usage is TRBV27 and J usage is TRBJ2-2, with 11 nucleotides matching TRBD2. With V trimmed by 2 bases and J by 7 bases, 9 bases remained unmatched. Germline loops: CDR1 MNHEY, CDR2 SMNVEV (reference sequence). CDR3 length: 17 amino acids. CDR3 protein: CASSLLPLAGVHGELFF. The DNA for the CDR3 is TGTGCCAGCAGTTTACTCCCACTAGCGGGAGTGCACGGGGAGCTGTTTTTT.

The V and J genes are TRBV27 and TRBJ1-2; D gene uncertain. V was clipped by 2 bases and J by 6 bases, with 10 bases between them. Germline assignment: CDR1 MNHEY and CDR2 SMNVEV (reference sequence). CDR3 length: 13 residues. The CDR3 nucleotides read TGTGCCAGCAGTTTAGGCGCAGGTCATGGCTACACCTTC. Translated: CASSLGAGHGYTF.

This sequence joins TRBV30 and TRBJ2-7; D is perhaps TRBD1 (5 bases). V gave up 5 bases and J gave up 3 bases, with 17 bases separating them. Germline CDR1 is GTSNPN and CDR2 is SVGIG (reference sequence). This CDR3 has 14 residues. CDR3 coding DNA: TGTGCCTGGGGTCTCGACAGTGCTTACTACGAGCAGTACTTC. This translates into CAWGLDSAYYEQYF.

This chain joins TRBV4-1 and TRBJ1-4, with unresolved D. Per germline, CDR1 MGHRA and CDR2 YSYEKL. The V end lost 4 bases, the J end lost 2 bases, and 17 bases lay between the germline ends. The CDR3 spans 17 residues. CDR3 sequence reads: CASSLRFLLVTNEKLFF. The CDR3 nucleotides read TGCGCCAGCAGCCTCAGATTCCTACTAGTTACTAATGAAAAACTGTTTTTT.

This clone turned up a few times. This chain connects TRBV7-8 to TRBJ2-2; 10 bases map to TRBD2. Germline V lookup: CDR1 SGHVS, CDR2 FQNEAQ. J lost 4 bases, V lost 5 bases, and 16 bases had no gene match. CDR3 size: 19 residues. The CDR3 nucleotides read TGTGCCAGCAGCCCCCTGGGACTAGCGATGAAAATGGGCACCGGGGAGCTGTTTTTT. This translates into CASSPLGLAMKMGTGELFF.

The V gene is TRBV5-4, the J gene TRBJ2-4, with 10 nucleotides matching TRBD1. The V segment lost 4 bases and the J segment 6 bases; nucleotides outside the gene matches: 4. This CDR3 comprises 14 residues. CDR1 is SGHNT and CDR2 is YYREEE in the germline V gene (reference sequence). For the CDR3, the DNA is TGTGCCAGCAGCGCCGGACAGGGGGGAAACATTCAGTACTTC. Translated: CASSAGQGGNIQYF.

The CDR3 here is CASSPREDEQFF. CDR3 nucleotides: TGTGCCAGCTCACCTCGAGAGGATGAGCAGTTCTTC. The chain combines TRBV18 with TRBJ2-1, with D uncertain. This CDR3 region has 12 residues. Germline lookup yields CDR1 KGHSH and CDR2 LQKENI. Trimming took off 3 bases at V and 8 bases at J, with 8 bases between the two ends.

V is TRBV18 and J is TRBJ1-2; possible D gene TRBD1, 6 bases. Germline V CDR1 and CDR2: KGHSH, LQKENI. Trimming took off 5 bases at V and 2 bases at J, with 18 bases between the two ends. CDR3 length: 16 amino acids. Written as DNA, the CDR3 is TGTGCCAGCTCATCCGGGAATGAGAGGGGGAACTATGGCTACACCTTC. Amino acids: CASSSGNERGNYGYTF.

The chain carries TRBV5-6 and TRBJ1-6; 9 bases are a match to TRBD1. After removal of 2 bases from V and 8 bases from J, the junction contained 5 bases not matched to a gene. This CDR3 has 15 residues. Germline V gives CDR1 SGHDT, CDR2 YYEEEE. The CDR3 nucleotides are TGTGCCAGCAGCTTTAGAGGGACAGGGCATTCACCCCTCCACTTT. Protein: CASSFRGTGHSPLHF.